A selection of T cell receptor beta chains follows, all from one sample in a study of blood T cell repertoires in COVID-19. Assay: immunoSEQ multiplex PCR; the TCRdb copy retains only in-frame clones and omits some. The sample holds roughly 270,000 clones, over 75% seen once. Sequencing was done on a sample of peripheral blood. All receptors come from a man aged 18 to 35 with active or convalescent COVID-19. CDR3s include the opening cysteine and the closing phenylalanine or tryptophan.

>TRBV7-2
CASSLVSSNEQFF
>TRBV14
CASSVGQGVYEQYF
>TRBV5-4
CASLGGFGVNTEAFF
>TRBV4-2
CASSQDSGRSNQPQHF
>TRBV4-1
CASSQVKRGGYNEQFF
>TRBV7-8
CASSSRRGGNYGYTF
>TRBV5-4
CASSPAAGNSAGNTIYF
>TRBV6-1
CASSEKESASPLHF
>TRBV12-5
CASGLPQGAAIGYTF
>TRBV6-5
CASSWDRGTDTQYF
>TRBV7-8
CASSVTHRENQPQHF
>TRBV18
CASSPTDSNQPQHF
>TRBV6-5
CASSPGTGVNYGYTF
>TRBV19
CASTSPGQVLNTIYF
>TRBV2
CASNKLGEAFF
>TRBV10-3
CAIRPDRPKEQYF
>TRBV5-4
CASSFGVDTQYF
>TRBV6-5
CASRPQGQHYEQYF
>TRBV5-1
CASSLDSGANVLTF
>TRBV18
CASSLDRGNQPQHF
>TRBV11-2
CASSLDLSGFLSGANVLTF
>TRBV15
CATRGAETQYF
>TRBV4-3
CASSRQLAGQTDTQYF
>TRBV6-5
CASRWTFYGQYF
>TRBV5-1
CASSLDFVGQGGSPLHF
>TRBV25-1
CASSEREGRSPLHF
>TRBV15
CATSRLLAAEQFF
>TRBV6-4
CASRSQGSTGELFF
>TRBV2
CASRDRRSDNEQFF
>TRBV21-1
CASSKGGGGRENEKLFF
>TRBV11-3
CASSRTSGGHNEQFF
>TRBV19
CASSWSAGAREQYF
>TRBV2
CASSEGSGGAGYTF
>TRBV5-6
CASSSNLQGDYGYTF
>TRBV29-1
CSVLPTTQGTLNTEAFF
>TRBV6-6
CASSPQGIEGSPLHF
>TRBV9
CASSEGESSGNTIYF
>TRBV7-2
CASSLGTGGVAEAFF
>TRBV6-5
CASSSTEQGYNEQFF
>TRBV12-3/TRBV12-4
CASSTRTSLGLHF
>TRBV6-6
CAIEGTGHSGANVLTF
>TRBV10-3
CAISESGYDTQYF
>TRBV4-2
CASSQDPGVSTDTQYF
>TRBV19
CASRTPGNQETQYF
>TRBV5-4
CASSRGGFVDEQFF
>TRBV5-1
CASIPGQGTDTQYF
>TRBV27
CASRSLADKETQYF
>TRBV12-5
CASGLMGTSDTQYF
>TRBV27
CASSLDAGLVASEQYF
>TRBV10-1
CASSDPGLGANEQYF
>TRBV27
CASMGQGMNEQFF
>TRBV14
CASSPRSSGGAGETQYF
>TRBV5-1
CASSPAPGQGSEGAFF